The 21 T cell receptor beta chains reported below all come from one sample, sequenced in a study of T-cell memory formation after mild COVID-19. Each CDR3 protein is one row after TCRdb ran MiXCR on the 5' RACE reads. The sample includes some 300,000 distinct CDR3 sequences, 20% to 25% of them seen just once. Sequenced input: PBMCs or a T cell subset sorted from them (not recorded which). The source of these receptors is a man between 18 and 29 years old who had mild COVID-19 (a few samples of this study predate the infection). Cell type and time point are not known.

The CDR3 nucleotides are TGTGCCAGCAGCGTAAAGGCCGGACAGGTCGGGACCGGGGAGCTGTTTTTT. Its translation is CASSVKAGQVGTGELFF. This chain joins TRBV9 and TRBJ2-2; 7 bases align to TRBD1. The CDR3 totals 17 residues. The V gene's germline CDR1 is SGDLS and CDR2 YYNGEE. V was clipped by 1 base and J by 5 bases; unmatched bases: 11. The whole variable domain, remainder taken from reference TRBV9 and TRBJ2-2, is DSGVTQTPKHLITATGQRVTLRCSPRSGDLSVYWYQQSLDQGLQFLIQYYNGEERAKGNILERFSAQQFPDLHSELNLSSLELGDSALYFCASSVKAGQVGTGELFFGEGSRLTVL.

The gene calls are TRBV7-9 and TRBJ2-5; 8 nucleotides agree with TRBD2. Germline CDR1 reads SEHNR; CDR2 reads FQNEAQ (reference sequence). V gave up 4 bases and J gave up 4 bases; unmatched junction bases: 11. CDR3 size: 16 residues. This CDR3 reads CASSSRTSRGGETQYF. In DNA form, the CDR3 reads TGTGCCAGCAGCTCTAGGACTAGCCGGGGGGGAGAGACCCAGTACTTC.

The chain links TRBV7-2 to TRBJ1-6; no clear D gene. Trimming pared 1 base from V and 6 bases from J, leaving 10 bases between. Per the germline V gene, CDR1 is SGHTA and CDR2 is FQGNSA. This CDR3 is built from 15 residues. The CDR3 DNA follows: TGTGCCAGCAGCTTAGACGGGCCGACTAATTCACCCCTCCACTTT. Protein: CASSLDGPTNSPLHF.

The chain carries TRBV27 and TRBJ2-3; the D gene is possibly TRBD1 (5 bases). CDR3 length equals 18 residues. The V end was cut by 5 bases, the J end by 4 bases, with 25 bases between. CDR1 and CDR2 from the germline V gene are MNHEY and SMNVEV (reference sequence). This CDR3 reads CASSTPRSRASHPDTQYF. The CDR3, as DNA: TGTGCCAGCAGTACCCCTCGGAGCAGGGCGTCGCATCCAGATACGCAGTATTTT.

V gene TRBV7-2 combines with J gene TRBJ2-1; D is possibly TRBD2 (5 bases). CDR1 and CDR2 (germline): SGHTA, FQGNSA. V lost 4 bases, J lost 1 base, and 14 bases lay in between. The CDR3 length is 16 residues. This CDR3 reads CASSSGGPGSYNEQFF. The CDR3 nucleotides read TGTGCCAGCAGCTCAGGAGGCCCTGGGTCCTACAATGAGCAGTTCTTC.

The chain uses TRBV12-3 or TRBV12-4 and TRBJ1-2; TRBD1 agrees at 7 bases. V shed 5 bases, J shed 3 bases, and the junction held 9 bases outside the gene matches. The CDR3 sequence is 15 residues long. CDR3 sequence reads: CASSQTGFRDYGYTF. CDR3 sequence (DNA): TGTGCCAGCAGTCAGACAGGGTTTCGCGACTATGGCTACACCTTC.

As to this clonotype: It is likely a read error, because the conserved phenylalanine at the end of the CDR3 is missing. The rearrangement joins TRBV7-2 to TRBJ2-1, with 9 bases matching TRBD1. Trimming took 5 bases from V and 6 from J; bases not matched to a gene: 8. The germline CDR1 and CDR2 sequences are SGHTA and FQGNSA. This CDR3 is 15 amino acids long. The CDR3 DNA sequence: TGTGCCAGCAGCCGCGACAGGGGGGCCGGCAATGAGCAGTTCTTA. Its translation: CASSRDRGAGNEQFL.

The chain is built from TRBV20-1 and TRBJ2-5, with a weak D call TRBD2 (6 bases). Per the germline V gene, CDR1 is DFQATT and CDR2 is SNEGSKA (reference sequence). Trimming took off 3 bases at V and 3 bases at J, with 14 bases between the two ends. The CDR3 covers 14 residues. In DNA form, the CDR3 reads TGCAGTGCTAGTGGGATTCGGGGGAAAGAGACCCAGTACTTC. Its protein product is CSASGIRGKETQYF.

The chain employs TRBV9 and TRBJ1-1; TRBD1 is a possible D gene (5 bases). Trimming left V 3 bases short and J 4 bases short, with 16 bases between. The CDR3 extends over 15 amino acids. Looked up from germline, CDR1 is SGDLS and CDR2 is YYNGEE. The CDR3 spells CASSGGTYMVTEAFF. The DNA of the CDR3 is TGTGCCAGCAGCGGGGGGACTTATATGGTCACTGAAGCTTTCTTT.

In its sample, this clonotype was seen a few times. The chain is built from TRBV15 and TRBJ1-5; D not resolved. The CDR3 has 15 amino acids. V gave up 3 bases and J gave up 0 bases, with 9 bases separating them. The V gene's germline CDR1 is LNHNV and CDR2 YYDKDF (reference sequence). Here the CDR3 reads CATSRGSYSNQPQHF. For the CDR3, the DNA is TGTGCCACCAGCAGGGGCAGCTATAGCAATCAGCCCCAGCATTTT.

This clonotype was detected many times. The V gene is TRBV2, the J gene TRBJ2-3, with no clear D. CDR1 and CDR2 (germline): SNHLY, FYNNEI. V was cut by 3 bases and J by 0 bases, with 1 base left in between. CDR3 size: 12 residues. CDR3 DNA sequence: TGTGCCAGCAGTGACAGCACAGATACGCAGTATTTT. Its protein is CASSDSTDTQYF. Combining the CDR3 with reference TRBV2 and TRBJ2-3 gives the whole variable domain EPEVTQTPSHQVTQMGQEVILRCVPISNHLYFYWYRQILGQKVEFLVSFYNNEISEKSEIFDDQFSVERPDGSNFTLKIRSTKLEDSAMYFCASSDSTDTQYFGPGTRLTVL.

A few counts support this clonotype. This chain connects TRBV5-6 to TRBJ2-1; possibly TRBD1 for D (5 bases). Germline CDR1 is SGHDT and CDR2 is YYEEEE. V was trimmed by 0 bases and J by 8 bases, leaving 9 bases between them. The CDR3 length is 13 residues. The CDR3 nucleotides are TGTGCCAGCAGCTTGGTAGCAGGGTATGAGCAGTTCTTC. Amino acids: CASSLVAGYEQFF.

This clonotype has ten or more counts. The rearrangement uses TRBV7-9 and TRBJ2-5; D is uncertain. This CDR3 comprises 15 residues. V gave up 3 bases and J gave up 4 bases, with 15 bases separating them. Germline CDR1 and CDR2: SEHNR and FQNEAQ (reference sequence). CDR3 sequence: CASSFLSLASETQYF. Written as DNA, the CDR3 is TGTGCCAGCAGCTTTCTCTCGTTGGCCTCAGAGACCCAGTACTTC.

The V gene is TRBV4-3, the J gene TRBJ2-2; D is unresolved. V lost 6 bases and J lost 0, with 20 bases in between. The germline V gene has CDR1 LGHNA and CDR2 YSLEER. The CDR3 extends over 18 amino acids. This CDR3 is CASRREYLDAANTGELFF. The DNA for the CDR3 is TGCGCCAGCAGGAGAGAATACCTCGACGCCGCGAACACCGGGGAGCTGTTTTTT.

The V call is TRBV7-9, the J call TRBJ1-6; a weak D match, TRBD1 (5 bases). This CDR3 contains 15 residues. Germline CDR1 SEHNR, CDR2 FQNEAQ (reference sequence). V lost 1 base to trimming and J lost 7 bases, with 11 bases between them. The DNA of the CDR3 is TGTGCCAGCAGCTTAGTGCAGGGCGGGAATTCACCCCTCCACTTT. It is translated as CASSLVQGGNSPLHF.

This clonotype turned up a few times. V gene TRBV2 combines with J gene TRBJ2-7, with D tentatively TRBD1 or TRBD2 (6 bases each). Trimming shortened V by 9 bases and J by 6 bases, and 15 bases separated the two germline ends. CDR1 SNHLY and CDR2 FYNNEI come from the germline V gene. CDR3 length equals 12 residues. The CDR3 DNA reads as TGTGCCAGTGCCGGGGGCCTGAGCGAGCAGTACTTC. It translates to CASAGGLSEQYF.

This clonotype was seen at least ten times. V gene TRBV6-2 or TRBV6-3 combines with J gene TRBJ2-1; TRBD2 agrees at 12 bases. V lost 6 bases, J lost 8 bases, and 14 bases stayed unmatched. The CDR3 contains 17 residues. The V gene's germline CDR1 is MNHEY and CDR2 SVGEGT. CDR3 DNA sequence: TGTGCCAGCAGCCCTGGACTAGCGGGGTCTTTGAGCGATGAGCAGTTCTTC. Protein product: CASSPGLAGSLSDEQFF.

Ten or more counts support this clonotype. This chain joins TRBV7-3 and TRBJ1-1; D gene uncertain. The CDR3 runs 13 residues. Trimming pared 2 bases from V and 1 base from J, leaving 5 bases between. Germline V CDR1 and CDR2: SGHTA, FQGTGA. This CDR3 reads CASSLSQNTEAFF. The DNA for the CDR3 is TGTGCCAGCAGCTTATCCCAGAACACTGAAGCTTTCTTT.

This clonotype was seen a handful of times. V usage is TRBV14 and J usage is TRBJ1-6; D not certain. V shed 0 bases and J shed 8 bases, with 11 bases lying between them. CDR3 size: 15 residues. Germline CDR1 SGHDN, CDR2 FVKESK. The chain's CDR3 is CASSQDPGYDSPLHF. In DNA, the CDR3 is TGTGCCAGCAGCCAAGACCCGGGGTATGATTCACCCCTCCACTTT.

In DNA, the CDR3 is TGTGCCAGCAGTTACGCCCACAGGGGCAATGAGCAGTTCTTC. The encoded protein is CASSYAHRGNEQFF. The rearrangement uses TRBV6-5 and TRBJ2-1; 7 bases align to TRBD1. J lost 6 bases, V lost 2 bases, and 4 bases had no gene match. Germline loops: CDR1 MNHEY, CDR2 SVGAGI. The CDR3 covers 14 residues.

There are a few counts of this clonotype. The rearrangement joins TRBV5-1 to TRBJ2-3, with 8 positions matching TRBD1. Looked up from germline, CDR1 is SGHRS and CDR2 is YFSETQ. This CDR3 has 14 residues. After removal of 3 bases from V and 5 bases from J, the junction contained 5 bases not matched to a gene. The CDR3 DNA reads as TGCGCCAGCAGCTGGCAGGGGGCGAAAGATACGCAGTATTTT. Amino acid sequence: CASSWQGAKDTQYF.